This passage covers 22 T cell receptor beta chains from one sample sequenced in a study of blood T cell repertoires in COVID-19. Libraries were prepared by immunoSEQ multiplex PCR; TCRdb keeps only in-frame clonotypes and omits some of them. The sample records around 150,000 clones, approximately 87% being singletons. Sequenced sample: peripheral blood. These receptors originate from an older woman with COVID-19, enrolled during active disease.

Only a few counts were recorded for this clone. This sequence joins TRBV2 and TRBJ2-7; D is unclear. Germline loops: CDR1 SNHLY, CDR2 FYNNEI. V lost 4 bases, J lost 1 base, and 11 bases lay in between. The CDR3 has 14 residues. Here the CDR3 reads CASSGAWPSYEQYF. The CDR3 nucleotides are TGTGCCAGCAGTGGAGCTTGGCCTTCCTACGAGCAGTACTTC. Using reference TRBV2 and TRBJ2-7 for the parts outside the CDR3, the full variable domain is EPEVTQTPSHQVTQMGQEVILRCVPISNHLYFYWYRQILGQKVEFLVSFYNNEISEKSEIFDDQFSVERPDGSNFTLKIRSTKLEDSAMYFCASSGAWPSYEQYFGPGTRLTVT.

This clone was recorded once. The chain joins TRBV27 to TRBJ1-1; a weak D match, TRBD1 (5 bases). This CDR3 comprises 14 residues. V was trimmed by 7 bases and J by 4 bases, leaving 16 bases between them. Germline assignment: CDR1 MNHEY and CDR2 SMNVEV (reference sequence). This CDR3 is CASTPDSYATEAFF. CDR3 nucleotides: TGTGCCAGCACCCCCGACAGCTACGCCACTGAAGCTTTCTTT.

The chain links TRBV28 to TRBJ1-2; 8 positions agree with TRBD1. With 1 base clipped from V and 3 bases from J, the junction kept 13 bases outside the gene matches. Germline CDR1 and CDR2: MDHEN and SYDVKM. The CDR3 contains 18 residues. This CDR3 is CASSLSRLSPGGHYGYTF. The CDR3 nucleotides read TGTGCCAGCAGTTTATCCCGCCTCAGCCCAGGGGGCCACTATGGCTACACCTTC.

The rearrangement links TRBV18 to TRBJ2-5; TRBD2 is a possible D gene (5 bases). The CDR3 spans 14 residues. The V gene's germline CDR1 is KGHSH and CDR2 LQKENI. The V end lost 3 bases, the J end lost 5 bases, and 13 bases lay between the germline ends. As DNA, the CDR3 is TGTGCCAGCTCACCTTTTACGGGGTCGGAGACCCAGTACTTC. Translation: CASSPFTGSETQYF.

The V and J genes are TRBV6-5 and TRBJ1-2; D might be TRBD1 (5 bases). V dropped 4 bases and J dropped 3 bases, with 6 bases sitting between them. Per germline, CDR1 MNHEY and CDR2 SVGAGI. The CDR3 runs 12 residues. CDR3 nucleotide sequence: TGTGCCAGCAGTTTCAGGGACTATGGCTACACCTTC. Its translation: CASSFRDYGYTF.

This clone was seen only once. The chain combines TRBV2 with TRBJ2-1; 13 nucleotides agree with TRBD2. CDR1 and CDR2 from the germline V gene are SNHLY and FYNNEI. Losses at the gene ends were 7 bases for V and 3 bases for J; bases not matched to a gene: 6. The CDR3 has 16 residues. The CDR3 loop reads CASTLLAGGIYNEQFF. In DNA form, the CDR3 reads TGTGCCAGCACCCTACTAGCGGGGGGGATCTACAATGAGCAGTTCTTC. Supplemented by reference TRBV2 and TRBJ2-1, the full variable domain reads EPEVTQTPSHQVTQMGQEVILRCVPISNHLYFYWYRQILGQKVEFLVSFYNNEISEKSEIFDDQFSVERPDGSNFTLKIRSTKLEDSAMYFCASTLLAGGIYNEQFFGPGTRLTVL.

The chain joins TRBV28 to TRBJ1-6; a possible D gene is TRBD1 (6 bases). The CDR3 loop spans 22 amino acids. V lost 4 bases and J 4 bases, leaving 32 bases between the germline ends. Germline values: CDR1 MDHEN, CDR2 SYDVKM. This chain's CDR3 is CASSSPIMRAKQGTSYNSPLHF. CDR3 coding DNA: TGTGCCAGCAGTTCACCCATTATGAGAGCTAAGCAGGGGACGTCGTATAATTCACCCCTCCACTTT.

The chain employs TRBV5-6 and TRBJ2-3; maybe TRBD2 (5 bases). The CDR3 length is 16 residues. The V gene's germline CDR1 is SGHDT and CDR2 YYEEEE. Trimming removed 0 bases at V and 0 bases at J, with 11 bases between. As DNA, the CDR3 is TGTGCCAGCAGCTTGGCCAACCAGCGGAGCACAGATACGCAGTATTTT. Amino acid sequence: CASSLANQRSTDTQYF.

The chain is built from TRBV3-1 (or the pseudogene TRBV3-2) and TRBJ1-1, with D perhaps TRBD1 (6 bases). Germline CDR1 is LGHDT and CDR2 is YNNKEL (reference sequence). The CDR3 is 14 residues long. Trimming shortened V by 4 bases and J by 5 bases, and 14 bases separated the two germline ends. CDR3 coding DNA: TGTGCCAGCAGCCTACAGGGTTGGGGGACTGAAGCTTTCTTT. Translation gives CASSLQGWGTEAFF.

V and J are TRBV5-1 and TRBJ2-5; a weak D match, TRBD1 (6 bases). From germline, CDR1 is SGHRS and CDR2 YFSETQ. V shed 1 base and J shed 1 base, with 11 bases lying between them. The CDR3 runs to 15 residues. The CDR3 spells CASSLQGYGQETQYF. DNA for the CDR3: TGCGCCAGCAGCTTGCAGGGGTATGGCCAAGAGACCCAGTACTTC.

This clone was detected only a few times. CDR3 loop: CAWSGGTYNEQFF. The DNA for the CDR3 is TGTGCCTGGTCGGGGGGCACCTACAATGAGCAGTTCTTC. V is TRBV30 and J is TRBJ2-1, with D perhaps matching TRBD2 (7 bases). CDR3 length equals 13 residues. The germline gives CDR1 GTSNPN, CDR2 SVGIG (reference sequence). V lost 5 bases and J lost 2, with 10 bases in between.

The V and J genes are TRBV6-5 and TRBJ1-1; no clear D. The CDR3 contains 11 residues. Trimming removed 8 bases from V and 7 bases from J, with 11 bases in between. Germline V gene data show CDR1 as MNHEY and CDR2 as SVGAGI. The CDR3, as DNA: TGTGCCAGCGCCGGACTATTTGAAGCTTTCTTT. Translating it yields CASAGLFEAFF.

V gene TRBV5-1 combines with J gene TRBJ1-1; a weak D match, TRBD1 (5 bases). Trimming took off 4 bases at V and 5 bases at J, with 9 bases between the two ends. The CDR3 is made up of 12 amino acids. In germline, CDR1 is SGHRS, CDR2 YFSETQ. The CDR3 sequence is CASSPGTTEAFF. The CDR3, as DNA: TGCGCCAGCAGCCCGGGGACTACTGAAGCTTTCTTT.

This clone was picked up a small number of times. The chain recombines TRBV9 with TRBJ1-3; D uncertain. Germline values: CDR1 SGDLS, CDR2 YYNGEE. This CDR3 comprises 16 residues. V gave up 0 bases and J gave up 0 bases, with 10 bases separating them. The CDR3 region is CASSVDRSNSGNTIYF. DNA of the CDR3: TGTGCCAGCAGCGTAGACAGATCAAACTCTGGAAACACCATATATTTT.

The chain couples TRBV10-3 to TRBJ2-5, with TRBD1 matching 7 bases. Germline-derived CDR1 and CDR2 are ENHRY and SYGVKD. Unmatched junction bases numbered 3, after V lost 7 bases and J lost 1 base. CDR3 length: 13 residues. This CDR3 is CAIKGQPQETQYF. In DNA form, the CDR3 reads TGTGCCATCAAGGGACAGCCCCAAGAGACCCAGTACTTC.

This CDR3 is CASSPEFLGEKLFF. DNA of the CDR3: TGTGCCAGCAGCCCGGAGTTTTTGGGTGAAAAACTGTTTTTT. The V gene is TRBV3-1 (or the pseudogene TRBV3-2), the J gene TRBJ1-4, with no clear D. From germline, CDR1 is LGHDT and CDR2 YNNKEL (reference sequence). The CDR3 loop spans 14 amino acids. V lost 4 bases, J lost 7 bases, and 13 bases lay in between.

The J gene is TRBJ1-5, the V gene TRBV7-3; TRBD1 is a possible D gene (5 bases). Germline CDR1 and CDR2: SGHTA and FQGTGA. V shed 3 bases and J shed 4 bases, with 10 bases lying between them. This CDR3 is 14 amino acids long. In nucleotides, the CDR3 is TGTGCCAGCAGCTTGGGGGGAGGGAATCAGCCCCAGCATTTT. This codes for CASSLGGGNQPQHF.

J is TRBJ1-5 and V is TRBV18; no definite D call. V was trimmed by 5 bases and J by 4 bases, leaving 12 bases between them. Germline CDR1 is KGHSH and CDR2 is LQKENI. The CDR3 is 14 amino acids. CDR3 nucleotide sequence: TGTGCCAGCTCAGACGGAGGCGGGAATCAGCCCCAGCATTTT. This gives the protein CASSDGGGNQPQHF.

The V and J genes are TRBV7-9 and TRBJ1-2; TRBD1 agrees at 9 bases. V lost 6 bases to trimming and J lost 4 bases; unmatched junction nucleotides: 9. This CDR3 spans 15 amino acids. Germline V gene data show CDR1 as SEHNR and CDR2 as FQNEAQ (reference sequence). CDR3 amino acids: CASSYRDRATYGYTF. Here the CDR3 DNA reads TGTGCCAGCAGTTACCGGGACAGGGCGACCTATGGCTACACCTTC.

This chain joins TRBV6-5 and TRBJ1-5; weak D call: TRBD1 (6 bases). The CDR3 is made up of 13 amino acids. The germline CDR1 and CDR2 sequences are MNHEY and SVGAGI. Trimming pared 8 bases from V and 3 bases from J, leaving 11 bases between. The CDR3 nucleotides are TGTGCCAGCGCAGGGGCCGCCAATCAGCCCCAGCATTTT. This sequence encodes CASAGAANQPQHF.

The chain couples TRBV12-3 or TRBV12-4 to TRBJ2-1, with D maybe TRBD2 (6 bases). Trimming left V 8 bases short and J 6 bases short, with 14 bases between. This CDR3 region has 13 residues. CDR3 in amino acids: CASPEAGSNEQFF. CDR3 DNA sequence: TGTGCCAGCCCGGAGGCGGGGTCCAATGAGCAGTTCTTC.

V is TRBV5-8 and J is TRBJ1-5, with 7 bases matching TRBD1. V trimming: 3 bases; J trimming: 3 bases; junction bases outside the gene matches: 15. The CDR3 is made up of 18 amino acids. Germline loops: CDR1 SGHTS, CDR2 YDEGEE. CDR3 region: CASSSHRQGLGDNQPQHF. The DNA for the CDR3 is TGTGCCAGCAGCTCACATAGACAGGGTCTTGGGGACAATCAGCCCCAGCATTTT.